The present TCR beta chain was sequenced within a study of CD8+ T cells in alopecia areata. Study-wide context: Treatment of the treated patients consisted of oral tofacitinib, 5 to 10 mg twice daily.

The germline CDR1 and CDR2 sequences are MGHDK and SYGVNS. V was trimmed by 4 bases and J by 0 bases, leaving 12 bases between them. This CDR3 region has 15 residues. With respect to this clone: What it binds is not known.

Study results and limitations: Affected scalp, especially in alopecia totalis/universalis, had a higher clonality than normal scalp did.

The sequencing template was cDNA reverse transcribed from extracted RNA. Only in-frame clones appear in the TCRdb table, and some are missing; sequencing was by immunoSEQ multiplex PCR. Of hundreds of thousands of clones in the sample, 67% are singletons; the top ten hold more than 0.95%. The rearrangement joins TRBV25-1 to TRBJ1-2, with a possible D match to TRBD1 (5 bases). Sequenced material: CD4+ T cells sorted from blood, taken at week 0. The TCR was taken from a human donor with alopecia areata. Written as DNA, the CDR3 is TGTGCCAGCAGTGCCCTCCGGGGGACTAACTATGGCTACACCTTC. This sequence encodes CASSALRGTNYGYTF.